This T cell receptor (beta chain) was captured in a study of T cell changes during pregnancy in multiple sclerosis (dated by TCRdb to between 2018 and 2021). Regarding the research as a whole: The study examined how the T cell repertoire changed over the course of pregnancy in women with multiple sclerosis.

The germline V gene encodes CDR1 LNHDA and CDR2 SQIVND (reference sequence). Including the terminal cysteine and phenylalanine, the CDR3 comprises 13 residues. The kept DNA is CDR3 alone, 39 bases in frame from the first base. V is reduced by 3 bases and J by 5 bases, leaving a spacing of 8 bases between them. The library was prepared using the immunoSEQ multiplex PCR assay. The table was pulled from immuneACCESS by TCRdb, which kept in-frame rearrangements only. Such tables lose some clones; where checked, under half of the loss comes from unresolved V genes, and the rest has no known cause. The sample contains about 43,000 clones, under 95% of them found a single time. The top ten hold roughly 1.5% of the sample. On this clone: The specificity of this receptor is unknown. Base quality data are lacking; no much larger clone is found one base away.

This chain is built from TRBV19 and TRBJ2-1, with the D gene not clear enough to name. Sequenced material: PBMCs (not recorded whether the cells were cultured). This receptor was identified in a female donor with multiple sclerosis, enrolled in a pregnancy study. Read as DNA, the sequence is TGTGCCAGTAGTATCAACAGTAACAATGAGCAGTTCTTC. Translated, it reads CASSINSNNEQFF.